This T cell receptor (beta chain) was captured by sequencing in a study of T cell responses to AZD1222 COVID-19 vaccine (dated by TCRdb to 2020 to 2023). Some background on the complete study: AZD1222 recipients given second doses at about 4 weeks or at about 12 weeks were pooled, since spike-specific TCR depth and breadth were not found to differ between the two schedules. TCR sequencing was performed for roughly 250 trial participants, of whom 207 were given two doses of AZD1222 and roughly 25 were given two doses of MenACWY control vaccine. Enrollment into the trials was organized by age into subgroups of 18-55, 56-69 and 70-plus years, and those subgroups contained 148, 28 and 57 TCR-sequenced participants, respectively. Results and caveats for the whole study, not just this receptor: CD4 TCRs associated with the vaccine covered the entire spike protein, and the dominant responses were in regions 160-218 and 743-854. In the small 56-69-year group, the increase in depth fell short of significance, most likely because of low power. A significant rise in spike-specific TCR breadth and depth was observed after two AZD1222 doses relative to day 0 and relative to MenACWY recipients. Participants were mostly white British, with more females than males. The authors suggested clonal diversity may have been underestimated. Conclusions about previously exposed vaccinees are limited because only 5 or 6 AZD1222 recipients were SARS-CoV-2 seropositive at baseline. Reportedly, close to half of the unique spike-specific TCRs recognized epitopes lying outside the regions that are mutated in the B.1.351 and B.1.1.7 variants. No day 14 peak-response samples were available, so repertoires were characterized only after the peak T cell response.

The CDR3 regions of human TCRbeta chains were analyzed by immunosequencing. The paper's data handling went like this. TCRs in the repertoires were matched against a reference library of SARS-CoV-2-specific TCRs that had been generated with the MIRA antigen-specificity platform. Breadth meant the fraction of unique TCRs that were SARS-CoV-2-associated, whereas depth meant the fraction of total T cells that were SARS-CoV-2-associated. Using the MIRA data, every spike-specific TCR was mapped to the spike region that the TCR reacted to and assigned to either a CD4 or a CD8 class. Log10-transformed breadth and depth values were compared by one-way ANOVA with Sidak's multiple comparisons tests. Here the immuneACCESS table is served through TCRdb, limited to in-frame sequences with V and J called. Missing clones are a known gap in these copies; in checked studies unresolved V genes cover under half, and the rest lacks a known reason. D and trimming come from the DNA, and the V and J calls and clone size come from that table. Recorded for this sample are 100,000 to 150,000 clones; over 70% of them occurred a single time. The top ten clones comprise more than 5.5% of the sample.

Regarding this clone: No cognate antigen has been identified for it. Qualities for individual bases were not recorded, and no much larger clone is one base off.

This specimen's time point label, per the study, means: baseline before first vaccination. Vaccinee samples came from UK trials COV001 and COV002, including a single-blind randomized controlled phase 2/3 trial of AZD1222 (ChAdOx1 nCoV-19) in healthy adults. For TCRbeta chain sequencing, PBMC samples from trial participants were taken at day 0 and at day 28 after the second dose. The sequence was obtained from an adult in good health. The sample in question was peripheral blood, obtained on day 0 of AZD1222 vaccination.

The CDR3 reads CASSLVEGPAYGYTF. The base sequence is TGTGCCAGCAGCTTAGTTGAAGGACCCGCCTATGGCTACACCTTC. In this chain, TRBV11-2 is recombined with TRBJ1-2; confidence is insufficient to name the D gene. CDR1 and CDR2, looked up from the germline V gene, are SGHAT and FQNNGV. Trimming removed 1 base from V and 4 bases from J, leaving 13 bases between the germline ends. From its cysteine to its phenylalanine, the CDR3 spans 15 amino acids. Only the CDR3 DNA stays, 45 bases, in frame from base 1.